Each of the 11 T cell receptor beta chains below was sequenced from the same sample in a study of T cell responses to AZD1222 COVID-19 vaccine (dated by TCRdb to the early 2020s). Explained via the paper, the time point label denotes: baseline before first vaccination. The library was obtained by the immunoSEQ multiplex PCR assay. TCRdb stores this immuneACCESS table with in-frame sequences only. Part of the clones is absent; in the studies checked, under half of the shortfall reflects unresolved V genes, and no reason is known for the rest. This sample comprises around 140,000 clones, about 94% of them detected only once. The ten most abundant clones make up 5% to 5.5% of the sample. This sample comprised peripheral blood, obtained on day 0 of AZD1222 vaccination. All receptors derive from an adult in good health.

The chain employs TRBV19 and TRBJ1-1; D perhaps matches TRBD1 (5 bases). Trimming shortened V by 7 bases and J by 2 bases, and 14 bases separated the two germline ends. Germline loops: CDR1 LNHDA, CDR2 SQIVND (reference sequence). The length of the CDR3 is 14 residues. The CDR3 sequence: CASKEGRDNTEAFF. The CDR3 nucleotides read TGTGCCAGTAAGGAGGGGAGAGATAACACTGAAGCTTTCTTT.

V and J are TRBV7-3 and TRBJ2-3; D gene unclear. V gave up 2 bases and J gave up 2 bases, with 5 bases separating them. The CDR3 spans 13 residues. Germline CDR1 is SGHTA and CDR2 is FQGTGA. CDR3 residues: CASSLAYTDTQYF. The CDR3 DNA reads TGTGCCAGCAGCTTAGCGTACACAGATACGCAGTATTTT.

The gene calls are TRBV19 and TRBJ1-5; D gene uncertain. Trimming cost V 6 bases and J 0 bases, with 12 bases left between them. Germline assignment: CDR1 LNHDA and CDR2 SQIVND (reference sequence). The CDR3 covers 15 residues. The chain's CDR3 is CASREARTSNQPQHF. The CDR3 nucleotides read TGTGCCAGTAGGGAAGCACGGACTAGCAATCAGCCCCAGCATTTT.

V gene TRBV6-5 combines with J gene TRBJ1-3; D possibly corresponds to TRBD1 (5 bases). The germline V gene encodes CDR1 MNHEY and CDR2 SVGAGI. The CDR3 is 16 residues long. V lost 4 bases and J 0 bases, leaving 13 bases between the germline ends. In DNA, the CDR3 is TGTGCCAGCAGTTCCCTCGACAGAGCCTCTGGAAACACCATATATTTT. It is translated as CASSSLDRASGNTIYF.

The chain recombines TRBV12-3 or TRBV12-4 with TRBJ1-2, with 8 nucleotides matching TRBD1. CDR3 length: 13 residues. Trimming took 5 bases from V and 8 from J; bases not matched to a gene: 7. CDR3 bases: TGTGCCAGCAGTCTGGACAGGGTGTTGGGCTACACCTTC. It translates to CASSLDRVLGYTF.

The chain employs TRBV9 and TRBJ2-7, with 9 bases identical to TRBD2. The CDR3 loop spans 14 amino acids. CDR1 is SGDLS and CDR2 is YYNGEE in the germline V gene. Germline trimming cut 0 bases from V and 3 bases from J; bases unmatched to any gene: 1. CDR3: CASSVGSGGYEQYF. In nucleotides, the CDR3 is TGTGCCAGCAGCGTAGGTAGCGGGGGCTACGAGCAGTACTTC.

This chain uses TRBV19 with TRBJ2-4; D perhaps matches TRBD2 (6 bases). Trimming stripped 4 bases from V and 6 bases from J, with 10 bases between. This CDR3 is built from 13 residues. Per the germline V gene, CDR1 is LNHDA and CDR2 is SQIVND (reference sequence). In nucleotides, the CDR3 is TGTGCCAGTAGTAGCGGGATCGTAAACATTCAGTACTTC. Amino acid sequence: CASSSGIVNIQYF. Together with reference TRBV19 and TRBJ2-4, the CDR3 gives the full variable domain: DGGITQSPKYLFRKEGQNVTLSCEQNLNHDAMYWYRQDPGQGLRLIYYSQIVNDFQKGDIAEGYSVSREKKESFPLTVTSAQKNPTAFYLCASSSGIVNIQYFGAGTRLSVL.

This clone appeared a single time. V gene TRBV19 combines with J gene TRBJ1-1; 9 nucleotides line up with TRBD1. Germline-derived CDR1 and CDR2 are LNHDA and SQIVND (reference sequence). After removal of 6 bases from V and 5 bases from J, the junction contained 16 bases not matched to a gene. This CDR3 is 17 amino acids long. CDR3 protein: CASRNPQTYRGRTEAFF. The CDR3 bases are TGTGCCAGTAGGAACCCTCAGACTTACAGGGGGCGGACTGAAGCTTTCTTT.

This clone showed up just once. The chain links TRBV19 to TRBJ2-7; D is perhaps TRBD1 (5 bases). Deletions cut 5 bases from V and 2 bases from J, with 13 bases between. This CDR3 has 14 amino acids. CDR1 is LNHDA, CDR2 SQIVND, per germline (reference sequence). CDR3 amino acids: CASSHPGQTYEQYF. CDR3 coding DNA: TGTGCCAGTAGTCACCCCGGACAAACCTACGAGCAGTACTTC.

The rearrangement uses TRBV6-5 and TRBJ2-7, with D hard to call. Between the trimmed V and J ends, which lost 6 bases and 2 bases, there was a span of 11 bases. CDR3 length: 13 amino acids. Germline values: CDR1 MNHEY, CDR2 SVGAGI. The CDR3 reads CASRGNSPYEQYF. CDR3 bases: TGTGCCAGCAGGGGGAACTCTCCCTACGAGCAGTACTTC.

This clone was recorded only once. This rearrangement joins TRBV30 to TRBJ1-5, with D possibly TRBD1 on 5 matching bases. The CDR3 loop spans 13 amino acids. Per germline, CDR1 GTSNPN and CDR2 SVGIG (reference sequence). V dropped 6 bases and J dropped 4 bases, with 13 bases sitting between them. The CDR3 loop reads CACSPQGNQPQHF. For the CDR3, the DNA is TGTGCCTGCTCTCCCCAGGGAAATCAGCCCCAGCATTTT.